The rows below give T cell receptor beta chains drawn from one sample of a study of blood T cell repertoires in COVID-19. Some clones are missing from TCRdb's copy, which holds only in-frame ones; the method was immunoSEQ multiplex PCR. The table records approximately 360,000 clones, over 80% of them present only once. The sequencing sample was made of PBMCs or T cells enriched from blood (not recorded which). Receptors originate from a woman aged 50 to 65 who had recovered from COVID-19. CDR3s include the opening cysteine and the closing phenylalanine or tryptophan. A D gene is named only where the DNA matches it firmly. Some rows have no size entry. The others give once, few or many, or a class for an expanded clone.

abundance	d_gene	j_gene	v_gene	CDR3nt	CDR3aa
-	TRBD1	TRBJ1-3	TRBV28	TGTGCCAGCAGGGGGACAGGGGGGAGCTCTGGAAACACCATATATTTT	CASRGTGGSSGNTIYF
-	-	TRBJ1-5	TRBV4-1	TGCGCCAGCACCACTACAGCCAGGTGGGGGCTACCCCAGCATTTT	CASTTTARWGLPQHF
-	TRBD1	TRBJ1-2	TRBV30	TGTGCCTGGAGGGGGGACAGCCTCTTCAACTATGGCTACACCTTC	CAWRGDSLFNYGYTF
-	-	TRBJ2-7	TRBV11-1	TGTGTCAGCAGCTCAACTAGAGGGGGTGCCTACGAGCAGTACTTC	CVSSSTRGGAYEQYF
-	-	TRBJ1-1	TRBV6-5	TGTGCCAGCAGTTATAGCGCAGGGAACACTGAAGCTTTCTTT	CASSYSAGNTEAFF
-	-	TRBJ2-7	TRBV5-1	TGCGCCAGCAGCCGGGATTGGTACGAGCAGTACTTC	CASSRDWYEQYF
-	-	TRBJ2-7	TRBV4-3	TGCGCCAGCAGCCAAGAACTTCAGGGCAGAGCTTTACGAGGGCAGTACTTC	CASSQELQGRALRGQYF
-	TRBD1	TRBJ2-2	TRBV19	TGTGCCAGTAGTATCCGGACAGGGTGGACCGGGGAGCTGTTTTTT	CASSIRTGWTGELFF
-	TRBD2	TRBJ2-5	TRBV19	TGTGCCAGTAGTATACTAGCGGGGGGACAAGAGACCCAGTACTTC	CASSILAGGQETQYF
once	TRBD1	TRBJ1-5	TRBV10-3	TGTGCCATCAGGGGGGACAGTAGCAATCAGCCCCAGCATTTT	CAIRGDSSNQPQHF
-	TRBD1	TRBJ1-5	TRBV19	TGTGCCAGTAGGCACAGGGGTCGTCAGCCCCAGCATTTT	CASRHRGRQPQHF
-	TRBD1	TRBJ1-2	TRBV5-4	TGTGCCAGCAGCTCGGGACAGACGTACTATGGCTACACCTTC	CASSSGQTYYGYTF
-	TRBD2	TRBJ2-2	TRBV5-4	TGTGCCACCATGTGGGCGGGGGGGCCATCCGGGGAGCTGTTTTTT	CATMWAGGPSGELFF
-	-	TRBJ2-3	TRBV9	TGTGCCAGCAGCACCCCAAAGGGTGGAGCGGACCACACAGATACGCAGTATTTT	CASSTPKGGADHTDTQYF
-	TRBD1	TRBJ1-1	TRBV5-6	TGTGCCAGCAGCTCCCAGTACAGGGGGCTGAACACTGAAGCTTTCTTT	CASSSQYRGLNTEAFF
-	-	TRBJ2-1	TRBV7-9	TGTGCCAGCAGCTTTAGAAATGAGCAGTTCTTC	CASSFRNEQFF
-	TRBD1	TRBJ1-2	TRBV10-3	TGTGCCATCAGTGGGCTCAGGGACAGCTATGGCTACACCTTC	CAISGLRDSYGYTF
-	-	TRBJ1-4	TRBV25-1	TGTGCCAGCAGTGAAGTGAGGGCAGCAACTAATGAAAAACTGTTTTTT	CASSEVRAATNEKLFF
-	-	TRBJ1-1	TRBV10-3	TGTGCCATCAGTGGGGACACCCCTAGGGATGGGGCTTTCTTT	CAISGDTPRDGAFF
-	TRBD2	TRBJ2-5	TRBV6-2/TRBV6-3	TGTGCCAGCAGTTACCTTCGCGGGGGGATTCAAGAGACCCAGTACTTC	CASSYLRGGIQETQYF
-	-	TRBJ1-1	TRBV5-1	TGCGCCAGCCGGTTCCTTGGCGCAGGGCAGACTGAAGCTTTCTTT	CASRFLGAGQTEAFF
few	-	TRBJ2-5	TRBV6-2/TRBV6-3	TGTGCCAGCAGTCCCCTCGGGAGTAGCGCAGAGACCCAGTACTTC	CASSPLGSSAETQYF
-	-	TRBJ1-4	TRBV18	TGTGCCAGCTCACAGGACCCGGGAAGACAAAAACTGTTTTTT	CASSQDPGRQKLFF
-	-	TRBJ2-7	TRBV7-9	TGTGCCAGCAGCTTCGGGGGATCCTCCTACGAGCAGTACTTC	CASSFGGSSYEQYF
-	TRBD2	TRBJ2-5	TRBV5-1	TGCGCCAGCAGCGCAGGACTAGCGGGCCAAGAGACCCAGTACTTC	CASSAGLAGQETQYF
-	-	TRBJ2-1	TRBV30	TGTGCCTGGAGTGTACGGCGTGGAGGGAACAGGGGTCCTTCCTACTCCTACAATGAGCAGTTCTTC	CAWSVRRGGNRGPSYSYNEQFF
-	TRBD1	TRBJ1-1	TRBV4-2	TGTGCCAGCAGACTTCGGACAGGAGAGAACACTGAAGCTTTCTTT	CASRLRTGENTEAFF